This TCR beta chain was found in a study of shared clonotypes between healthy human individuals. Trimming pared 0 bases from V and 8 bases from J, leaving 12 bases between. The germline V gene encodes CDR1 SGDLS and CDR2 YYNGEE. The CDR3 length is 14 residues. Replicate PCRs for sorted subsets used approximately 220 ng DNA; this equaled 30,000 to 35,000 T cell genomes. Clones were sequenced by immunoSEQ multiplex PCR, and TCRdb holds only the in-frame ones, with some missing. The sample contains roughly 2.1 million clones, 93% of which appear only once. Of note for this clone: As yet, its antigen is unknown. The same CDR3 arises from other DNA sequences in this sample as well.

The naive CD8 fraction comprised CD45RO-negative cells positively selected for CCR7 and excluded terminally differentiated effector memory CD45RA+ cells. Study-wide points: The sole specimen, blood, was sampled, and tissue repertoires likely differ. It was observed that approximately 5% of naive CD4 clonotypes were shared across a handful of donors.

The chain links TRBV9 to TRBJ2-1, with D maybe TRBD1 (5 bases). The sequenced sample consisted of naive CD8+ T cells from PBMCs. The sequence was obtained from a man aged 18 to 35 in good health. Some clones in this sample may be carry-over from other donors' samples. The CDR3 DNA reads as TGTGCCAGCAGCGTAGGGGGCTCTACCGATGAGCAGTTCTTC. Its protein is CASSVGGSTDEQFF.